These T cell receptor beta chains were read from a single sample in a study of T cell responses to AZD1222 COVID-19 vaccine. Data came from immunoSEQ multiplex PCR; TCRdb stores just in-frame clones and leaves some out. The sample includes 75,000 to 85,000 clones, more than 90% of them seen just once. The specimen was peripheral blood, collected on day 0 of AZD1222 vaccination. The origin of the receptors is an adult in good health. Both conserved end residues are part of each CDR3. The D gene is left open where the match is weak. Only part of the rows carry a size: once, few, many, or a class if the clone is expanded.

V: TRBV19; D: .; size: .; J: TRBJ1-2; CDR3: CASSIYLGAKKDYGYTF; DNA: TGTGCCAGTAGTATATATCTGGGGGCGAAAAAGGACTATGGCTACACCTTC
V: TRBV7-6; D: TRBD2; size: .; J: TRBJ2-2; CDR3: CASSLVSTGLAGGGELFF; DNA: TGTGCCAGCAGCTTAGTATCTACGGGACTAGCGGGAGGCGGGGAGCTGTTTTTT
V: TRBV6-2/TRBV6-3; D: TRBD1; size: .; J: TRBJ2-3; CDR3: CASSHRGQGITDTQYF; DNA: TGTGCCAGCAGTCACCGGGGACAGGGGATCACAGATACGCAGTATTTT
V: TRBV7-3; D: TRBD1; size: .; J: TRBJ1-2; CDR3: CASSLDEGAYTF; DNA: TGTGCCAGCAGCTTAGATGAGGGGGCCTACACCTTC
V: TRBV12-3/TRBV12-4; D: .; size: .; J: TRBJ1-4; CDR3: CATSLRDQLFF; DNA: TGTGCCACCTCCCTCCGGGACCAACTGTTTTTT
V: TRBV11-3; D: .; size: .; J: TRBJ2-5; CDR3: CASSQGTSPAQQETQYF; DNA: TGTGCCAGCAGCCAGGGGACCAGTCCAGCGCAGCAAGAGACCCAGTACTTC
V: TRBV5-1; D: TRBD1; size: .; J: TRBJ1-1; CDR3: CASSWGTGGEVTEAFF; DNA: TGCGCCAGCAGCTGGGGGACAGGGGGCGAAGTAACTGAAGCTTTCTTT
V: TRBV5-4; D: TRBD1; size: .; J: TRBJ1-1; CDR3: CASSLGGQGLLDTEAFF; DNA: TGTGCCAGCAGCTTGGGGGGACAGGGGTTGTTAGACACTGAAGCTTTCTTT
V: TRBV7-9; D: .; size: .; J: TRBJ1-3; CDR3: CASSLGAGNTIYF; DNA: TGTGCCAGCAGCTTAGGGGCTGGAAACACCATATATTTT
V: TRBV11-3; D: .; size: .; J: TRBJ2-7; CDR3: CASSLATTYEQYF; DNA: TGTGCCAGCAGCTTAGCCACCACCTACGAGCAGTACTTC
V: TRBV18; D: TRBD1; size: once; J: TRBJ1-1; CDR3: CASSIQTGRTEAFF; DNA: TGTGCCAGCTCAATCCAGACAGGGAGGACTGAAGCTTTCTTT
V: TRBV7-8; D: .; size: .; J: TRBJ2-1; CDR3: CASSPIHGNEQFF; DNA: TGTGCCAGCAGCCCCATACACGGCAATGAGCAGTTCTTC
V: TRBV6-5; D: .; size: .; J: TRBJ2-7; CDR3: CASSYEGTDEQYF; DNA: TGTGCCAGCAGTTACGAGGGTACCGACGAGCAGTACTTC
V: TRBV13; D: .; size: .; J: TRBJ1-3; CDR3: CASSLARAGGNTIYF; DNA: TGTGCCAGCAGCTTAGCAAGGGCAGGTGGAAACACCATATATTTT
V: TRBV30; D: .; size: .; J: TRBJ1-1; CDR3: CAWSRAGPNTEAFF; DNA: TGTGCCTGGAGCCGAGCGGGACCAAACACTGAAGCTTTCTTT
V: TRBV29-1; D: .; size: .; J: TRBJ1-1; CDR3: CSVEDQGYTEAFF; DNA: TGCAGCGTTGAAGATCAGGGTTACACTGAAGCTTTCTTT
V: TRBV30; D: .; size: .; J: TRBJ1-5; CDR3: CAWSGSNQPQHF; DNA: TGTGCCTGGAGCGGGAGCAATCAGCCCCAGCATTTT
V: TRBV5-4; D: TRBD2; size: .; J: TRBJ2-1; CDR3: CASSLDRGRADNEQFF; DNA: TGTGCCAGCAGCTTGGATCGCGGGAGGGCCGATAATGAGCAGTTCTTC
V: TRBV12-3/TRBV12-4; D: .; size: .; J: TRBJ1-2; CDR3: CASGIRGGGGYTF; DNA: TGTGCCAGCGGAATCCGCGGGGGAGGCGGCTACACCTTC
V: TRBV30; D: TRBD1; size: .; J: TRBJ1-1; CDR3: CAWSPRTGHTEAFF; DNA: TGTGCCTGGAGTCCCCGGACAGGGCACACTGAAGCTTTCTTT
V: TRBV6-2/TRBV6-3; D: TRBD1; size: .; J: TRBJ2-2; CDR3: CASSLDRGSGELFF; DNA: TGTGCCAGCAGCCTAGACAGGGGATCCGGGGAGCTGTTTTTT
V: TRBV30; D: .; size: .; J: TRBJ2-1; CDR3: CAWSIARTYNEQFF; DNA: TGTGCCTGGAGTATAGCACGGACTTACAATGAGCAGTTCTTC
V: TRBV30; D: .; size: .; J: TRBJ2-7; CDR3: CAWSRQIYEQYF; DNA: TGTGCCTGGAGTCGACAGATCTACGAGCAGTACTTC
V: TRBV25-1; D: .; size: .; J: TRBJ1-6; CDR3: CAARAKNNSPLHF; DNA: TGTGCTGCGAGGGCAAAGAATAATTCACCCCTCCACTTT
V: TRBV5-1; D: TRBD1; size: .; J: TRBJ1-1; CDR3: CASTPGTGRGEAFF; DNA: TGCGCCAGCACCCCCGGGACAGGGAGGGGTGAAGCTTTCTTT
V: TRBV10-3; D: .; size: .; J: TRBJ2-1; CDR3: CAISVGGATSYNEQFF; DNA: TGTGCCATCAGTGTAGGGGGAGCGACCTCCTACAATGAGCAGTTCTTC
V: TRBV6-2/TRBV6-3; D: .; size: .; J: TRBJ2-7; CDR3: CASSYSFKTYEQYF; DNA: TGTGCCAGCAGTTACTCGTTCAAGACCTACGAGCAGTACTTC
V: TRBV30; D: TRBD1; size: .; J: TRBJ2-7; CDR3: CAWSVRGRGRYEQYF; DNA: TGTGCCTGGAGTGTACGGGGCAGGGGGCGATACGAGCAGTACTTC
V: TRBV12-3/TRBV12-4; D: .; size: .; J: TRBJ1-4; CDR3: CASRPRSSEKLFF; DNA: TGTGCCAGCAGACCCCGTAGCAGCGAAAAACTGTTTTTT
V: TRBV5-1; D: .; size: .; J: TRBJ2-5; CDR3: CASSWDAGRKETQYF; DNA: TGCGCCAGCAGCTGGGATGCGGGGCGAAAAGAGACCCAGTACTTC
V: TRBV3-1/TRBV3-2; D: TRBD1; size: .; J: TRBJ2-3; CDR3: CASGQGAADTQYF; DNA: TGTGCCAGTGGGCAGGGGGCCGCAGATACGCAGTATTTT
V: TRBV27; D: .; size: .; J: TRBJ2-3; CDR3: CASSLTSTDTQYF; DNA: TGTGCCAGCAGTTTAACTAGCACAGATACGCAGTATTTT
V: TRBV5-6; D: .; size: .; J: TRBJ1-2; CDR3: CASSRRAENYGYTF; DNA: TGTGCCAGCAGCCGCCGGGCAGAGAACTATGGCTACACCTTC
V: TRBV30; D: TRBD1; size: .; J: TRBJ1-6; CDR3: CAWSPGGNSPLHF; DNA: TGTGCCTGGAGTCCAGGGGGGAATTCACCCCTCCACTTT
V: TRBV29-1; D: TRBD2; size: .; J: TRBJ2-7; CDR3: CSVGTSGTYEQYF; DNA: TGCAGCGTCGGGACTAGCGGAACCTACGAGCAGTACTTC